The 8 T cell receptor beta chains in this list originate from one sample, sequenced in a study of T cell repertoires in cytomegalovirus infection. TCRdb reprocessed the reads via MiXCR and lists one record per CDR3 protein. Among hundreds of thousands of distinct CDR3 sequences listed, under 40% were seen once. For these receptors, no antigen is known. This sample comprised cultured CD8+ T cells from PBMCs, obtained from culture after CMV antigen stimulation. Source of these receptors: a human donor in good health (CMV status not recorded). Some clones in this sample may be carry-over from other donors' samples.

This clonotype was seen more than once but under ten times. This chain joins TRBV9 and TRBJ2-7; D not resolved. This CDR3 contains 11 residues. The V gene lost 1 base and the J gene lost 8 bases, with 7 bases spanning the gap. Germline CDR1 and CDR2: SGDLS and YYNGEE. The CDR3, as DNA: TGTGCCAGCAGCGTACTGGCAAAGCAGTACTTC. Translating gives CASSVLAKQYF. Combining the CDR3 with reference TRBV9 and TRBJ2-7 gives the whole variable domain DSGVTQTPKHLITATGQRVTLRCSPRSGDLSVYWYQQSLDQGLQFLIQYYNGEERAKGNILERFSAQQFPDLHSELNLSSLELGDSALYFCASSVLAKQYFGPGTRLTVT.

The CDR3 DNA reads TGCAGCGTTGAAGAGGTGGGATCCCTCTCCGGTCAGTTCTTC. Its protein product is CSVEEVGSLSGQFF. This chain connects TRBV29-1 to TRBJ2-1; D unresolved. Between the trimmed V and J ends, which lost 0 bases and 13 bases, there was a span of 19 bases. Per germline, CDR1 SQVTM and CDR2 ANQGSEA. The CDR3 has 14 residues.

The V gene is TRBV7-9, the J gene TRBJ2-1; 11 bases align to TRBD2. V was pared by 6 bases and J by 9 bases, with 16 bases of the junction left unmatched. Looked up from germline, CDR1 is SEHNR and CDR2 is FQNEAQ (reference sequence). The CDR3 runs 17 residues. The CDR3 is CASRPPSGGIPGGEQFF. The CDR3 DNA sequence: TGTGCCAGCAGGCCCCCTAGCGGGGGGATACCTGGCGGTGAGCAGTTCTTC. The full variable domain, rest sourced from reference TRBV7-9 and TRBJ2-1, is DTGVSQNPRHKITKRGQNVTFRCDPISEHNRLYWYRQTLGQGPEFLTYFQNEAQLEKSRLLSDRFSAERPKGSFSTLEIQRTEQGDSAMYLCASRPPSGGIPGGEQFFGPGTRLTVL.

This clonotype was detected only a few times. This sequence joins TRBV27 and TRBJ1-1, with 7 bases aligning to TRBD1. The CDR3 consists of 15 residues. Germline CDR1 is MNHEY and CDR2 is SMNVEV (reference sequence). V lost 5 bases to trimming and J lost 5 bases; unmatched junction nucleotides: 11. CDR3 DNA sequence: TGTGCCAGCAGTCCGATCAGGGGGAGGGATACTGAAGCTTTCTTT. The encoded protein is CASSPIRGRDTEAFF.

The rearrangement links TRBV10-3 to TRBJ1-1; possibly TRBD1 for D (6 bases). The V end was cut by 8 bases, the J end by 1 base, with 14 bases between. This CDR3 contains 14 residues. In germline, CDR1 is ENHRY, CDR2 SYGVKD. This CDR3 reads CAIDGGARNTEAFF. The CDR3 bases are TGTGCCATCGACGGGGGGGCGAGGAACACTGAAGCTTTCTTT.

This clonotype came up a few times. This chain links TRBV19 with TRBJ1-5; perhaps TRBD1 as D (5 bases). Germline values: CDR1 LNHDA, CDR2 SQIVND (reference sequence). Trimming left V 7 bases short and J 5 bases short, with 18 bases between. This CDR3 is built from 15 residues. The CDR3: CASTPTVQRHQPQHF. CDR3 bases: TGTGCCAGTACCCCGACAGTCCAAAGGCATCAGCCCCAGCATTTT.

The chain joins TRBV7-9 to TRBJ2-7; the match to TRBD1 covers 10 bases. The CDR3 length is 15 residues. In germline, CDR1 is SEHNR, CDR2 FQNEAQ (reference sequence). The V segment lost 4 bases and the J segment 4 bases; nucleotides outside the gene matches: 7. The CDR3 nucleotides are TGTGCCAGCAGCTACCGGGACAGGGGACAATACGAGCAGTACTTC. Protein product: CASSYRDRGQYEQYF.

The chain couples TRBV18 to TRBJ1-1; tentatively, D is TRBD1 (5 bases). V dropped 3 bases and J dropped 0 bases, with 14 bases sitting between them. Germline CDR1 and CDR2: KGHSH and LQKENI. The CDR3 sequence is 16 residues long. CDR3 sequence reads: CASSPGGGIMNTEAFF. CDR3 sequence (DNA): TGTGCCAGCTCACCCGGGGGGGGGATTATGAACACTGAAGCTTTCTTT.